These 27 T cell receptor beta chains originate from one sample sequenced in a study of technical replicates of blood from four donors. TCRdb's table, derived via immunoSEQ multiplex PCR, lists solely in-frame clones and lacks some. The profile shows around 85,000 clones, 90% to 95% of them singletons. The sequenced material came from T cells isolated from PBMCs. The receptor set was obtained from a human donor in good health.

This clone is a singleton in its sample. This chain uses TRBV2 with TRBJ1-5; D is unresolved. V lost 1 base and J 3 bases, leaving 7 bases between the germline ends. CDR1 is SNHLY and CDR2 is FYNNEI in the germline V gene. The CDR3 has 14 amino acids. CDR3 sequence: CASSEGRDNQPQHF. The CDR3 DNA follows: TGTGCCAGCAGTGAAGGACGGGACAATCAGCCCCAGCATTTT. The full variable domain, with the rest looked up from reference TRBV2 and TRBJ1-5, is EPEVTQTPSHQVTQMGQEVILRCVPISNHLYFYWYRQILGQKVEFLVSFYNNEISEKSEIFDDQFSVERPDGSNFTLKIRSTKLEDSAMYFCASSEGRDNQPQHFGDGTRLSIL.

The rearrangement links TRBV10-3 to TRBJ2-7; 10 bases fit TRBD1. Germline trimming cut 4 bases from V and 3 bases from J; bases unmatched to any gene: 3. The CDR3 has 14 amino acids. Germline V lookup: CDR1 ENHRY, CDR2 SYGVKD. The CDR3 region is CAISGRTGGYEQYF. The CDR3 DNA reads TGTGCCATCAGTGGTAGGACAGGGGGCTACGAGCAGTACTTC.

The chain carries TRBV5-1 and TRBJ1-4; perhaps TRBD1 as D (6 bases). V was trimmed by 2 bases and J by 6 bases, leaving 14 bases between them. The CDR3 has 15 amino acids. CDR1 is SGHRS and CDR2 is YFSETQ in the germline V gene. CDR3 residues: CASSFSLGADEKLFF. In nucleotides, the CDR3 is TGCGCCAGCAGCTTTTCATTGGGGGCCGATGAAAAACTGTTTTTT.

The V call is TRBV4-1, the J call TRBJ1-5; the match to TRBD1 covers 8 bases. The CDR3 length is 16 residues. The V gene's germline CDR1 is MGHRA and CDR2 YSYEKL. The V segment lost 1 base and the J segment 0 bases; nucleotides outside the gene matches: 2. The CDR3 spells CASSQGQGYSNQPQHF. The CDR3 nucleotides are TGCGCCAGCAGCCAAGGACAGGGGTATAGCAATCAGCCCCAGCATTTT.

V and J are TRBV4-1 and TRBJ2-1; perhaps TRBD2 as D (6 bases). V was trimmed by 4 bases and J by 9 bases, leaving 13 bases between them. CDR3 length: 13 amino acids. Germline lookup yields CDR1 MGHRA and CDR2 YSYEKL. The CDR3: CASSRPSAGEQFF. The DNA for the CDR3 is TGCGCCAGCAGCCGACCTAGCGCGGGTGAGCAGTTCTTC.

V gene TRBV28 combines with J gene TRBJ2-1; a weak D match, TRBD2 (6 bases). The CDR3 has 14 amino acids. Trimming shortened V by 3 bases and J by 7 bases, and 13 bases separated the two germline ends. From germline, CDR1 is MDHEN and CDR2 SYDVKM. CDR3 sequence (DNA): TGTGCCAGCAGTTTGGGCGGGGTCTTTAATGAGCAGTTCTTC. Its protein is CASSLGGVFNEQFF.

The V gene is TRBV19, the J gene TRBJ1-1; D call uncertain. Germline CDR1 reads LNHDA; CDR2 reads SQIVND (reference sequence). This CDR3 contains 13 residues. Trimming removed 7 bases at V and 1 base at J, with 10 bases between. The chain's CDR3 is CASTISQNTEAFF. In DNA form, the CDR3 reads TGTGCCAGTACAATCAGTCAGAACACTGAAGCTTTCTTT.

This chain links TRBV5-4 with TRBJ2-3; possibly TRBD2 for D (6 bases). Trimming removed 0 bases from V and 4 bases from J, with 12 bases in between. The CDR3 totals 15 residues. Per the germline V gene, CDR1 is SGHNT and CDR2 is YYREEE (reference sequence). CDR3 sequence: CASSLVGGEADTQYF. The CDR3 DNA is TGTGCCAGCAGCTTGGTGGGCGGGGAGGCAGATACGCAGTATTTT.

Written as DNA, the CDR3 is TGTGCCAGCAGCGGAGGGGAGACAGGGTACAGCGGGGAGCTGTTTTTT. Amino acid sequence: CASSGGETGYSGELFF. J is TRBJ2-2 and V is TRBV5-4; D might be TRBD1 (7 bases). From germline, CDR1 is SGHNT and CDR2 YYREEE (reference sequence). Trimming shortened V by 4 bases and J by 7 bases, and 20 bases separated the two germline ends. The CDR3 runs 16 residues.

The CDR3 region is CASSLARGTTNEKLFF. The CDR3 region has the DNA TGCGCCAGCAGCTTGGCCAGGGGGACAACTAATGAAAAACTGTTTTTT. The chain couples TRBV5-1 to TRBJ1-4, with 7 bases aligning to TRBD1. The CDR3 has 16 amino acids. J gave up 0 bases and V 0 bases, and 2 bases lay outside the gene matches. Germline CDR1 and CDR2: SGHRS and YFSETQ.

The rearrangement joins TRBV7-6 to TRBJ1-3; 7 bases map to TRBD1. The germline gives CDR1 SGHVS, CDR2 FNYEAQ. The junction had 6 bases not matched to a gene; V was cut back by 5 bases and J by 2 bases. The CDR3 loop spans 15 amino acids. The CDR3 nucleotides read TGTGCCAGCAGCCCAGGGACAGCGCCTGGAAACACCATATATTTT. Its translation: CASSPGTAPGNTIYF. The variable domain in full, completed from reference TRBV7-6 and TRBJ1-3, reads GAGVSQSPRYKVTKRGQDVALRCDPISGHVSLYWYRQALGQGPEFLTYFNYEAQQDKSGLPNDRFSAERPEGSISTLTIQRTEQRDSAMYRCASSPGTAPGNTIYFGEGSWLTVV.

The chain recombines TRBV7-3 with TRBJ2-7; 8 nucleotides agree with TRBD2. The germline V gene has CDR1 SGHTA and CDR2 FQGTGA. V shed 6 bases and J 7 bases; nucleotides not matched to a gene: 5. CDR3 length equals 12 residues. The CDR3 DNA sequence: TGTGCCAGCAGGCCGGCGGGAGGAGAGCAGTACTTC. The encoded protein is CASRPAGGEQYF.

The chain uses TRBV7-9 and TRBJ1-2; D possibly corresponds to TRBD1 (6 bases). V was cut by 3 bases and J by 7 bases, with 15 bases left in between. CDR3 length: 14 amino acids. Germline CDR1 and CDR2: SEHNR and FQNEAQ (reference sequence). The DNA for the CDR3 is TGTGCCAGCAGCTTGGGGCCAACAGGGTTTGGCTACACCTTC. Encoded protein: CASSLGPTGFGYTF. The full variable domain, rest sourced from reference TRBV7-9 and TRBJ1-2, is DTGVSQNPRHKITKRGQNVTFRCDPISEHNRLYWYRQTLGQGPEFLTYFQNEAQLEKSRLLSDRFSAERPKGSFSTLEIQRTEQGDSAMYLCASSLGPTGFGYTFGSGTRLTVV.

The chain combines TRBV5-1 with TRBJ2-6; D is perhaps TRBD1 (6 bases). Looked up from germline, CDR1 is SGHRS and CDR2 is YFSETQ. V was pared by 5 bases and J by 2 bases, with 11 bases between. This CDR3 comprises 15 residues. The CDR3 loop reads CASSPPGAGANVLTF. The CDR3 DNA follows: TGCGCCAGCAGTCCACCAGGGGCTGGGGCCAACGTCCTGACTTTC.

The J gene is TRBJ2-3, the V gene TRBV6-5; 8 bases agree with TRBD2. V lost 5 bases to trimming and J lost 6 bases; unmatched junction nucleotides: 7. CDR3 length: 14 amino acids. Germline loops: CDR1 MNHEY, CDR2 SVGAGI. The CDR3 spells CASSPAGVLDTQYF. DNA of the CDR3: TGTGCCAGCAGTCCAGCGGGGGTATTGGATACGCAGTATTTT.

The J gene is TRBJ2-5, the V gene TRBV25-1; 8 nucleotides agree with TRBD2. Trimming removed 3 bases from V and 2 bases from J; junction bases left unmatched: 5. Germline lookup yields CDR1 MGHDK and CDR2 SYGVNS. This CDR3 is built from 15 residues. DNA of the CDR3: TGTGCCAGCAGTGATCTACTAGCGGCGCAAGAGACCCAGTACTTC. It codes for CASSDLLAAQETQYF. Full variable domain (outside the CDR3, taken from reference TRBV25-1 and TRBJ2-5): EADIYQTPRYLVIGTGKKITLECSQTMGHDKMYWYQQDPGMELHLIHYSYGVNSTEKGDLSSESTVSRIRTEHFPLTLESARPSHTSQYLCASSDLLAAQETQYFGPGTRLLVL.

This chain links TRBV5-1 with TRBJ2-5; D is perhaps TRBD2 (5 bases). The CDR3 sequence is 16 residues long. The germline V gene has CDR1 SGHRS and CDR2 YFSETQ. The V and J ends lost 6 bases and 2 bases respectively, with 20 bases between them. The CDR3 loop reads CASTNPFGGLQETQYF. The CDR3 region has the DNA TGCGCCAGCACCAACCCTTTCGGCGGGTTACAAGAGACCCAGTACTTC.

This clone was detected only once. One end of the junction is discordant with germline, which a read error may explain. The V call is TRBV2, the J call TRBJ1-1; TRBD1 might be the D (5 bases). The CDR3 covers 17 residues. Germline loops: CDR1 SNHLY, CDR2 FYNNEI. The CDR3 sequence is CASGDPLRKEGETEAFF. The CDR3 DNA reads TGTGCCAGCGGTGACCCCCTCCGAAAGGAAGGGGAAACTGAAGCTTTCTTT.

The CDR3 bases are TGTGCCAGCAGTTCACTCTTCAACCTTTTAGCGGGAGGAGTGGGCAATGAGCAGTTCTTC. Translation gives CASSSLFNLLAGGVGNEQFF. The chain links TRBV27 to TRBJ2-1, with 10 bases lining up with TRBD2. With V trimmed by 4 bases and J by 6 bases, 21 bases remained unmatched. Germline CDR1 is MNHEY and CDR2 is SMNVEV (reference sequence). The CDR3 is made up of 20 amino acids.

The rearrangement links TRBV9 to TRBJ2-5; 8 bases line up with TRBD2. V gave up 4 bases and J gave up 5 bases; unmatched junction bases: 10. The CDR3 runs to 15 residues. Germline V gene lookup returns CDR1 SGDLS and CDR2 YYNGEE. Here the CDR3 DNA reads TGTGCCAGCAGCCACCGGGGGGGTTCGCGGGAGACCCAGTACTTC. Translation: CASSHRGGSRETQYF.

The rearrangement joins TRBV4-1 to TRBJ2-5; 9 nucleotides agree with TRBD1. This CDR3 is 16 amino acids long. Germline CDR1 and CDR2: MGHRA and YSYEKL. The ends lost 0 bases at V and 1 base at J; junction bases unmatched: 3. DNA for the CDR3: TGCGCCAGCAGCCAAGACGGACAGGGGTCCCAAGAGACCCAGTACTTC. Translating it yields CASSQDGQGSQETQYF.

V and J are TRBV7-9 and TRBJ2-7, with D possibly matching TRBD2 (6 bases). Germline V gene sequence: CDR1 SEHNR, CDR2 FQNEAQ (reference sequence). There are 14 residues in the CDR3. V lost 2 bases, J lost 4 bases, and 12 bases lay in between. The DNA for the CDR3 is TGTGCCAGCAGCTTAAGGTCGGGAGTGTACGAGCAGTACTTC. It yields the protein CASSLRSGVYEQYF.

This chain uses TRBV28 with TRBJ2-1; TRBD1 aligns across 9 bases. The ends lost 5 bases at V and 4 bases at J; junction bases unmatched: 3. The CDR3 extends over 14 amino acids. Germline-derived CDR1 and CDR2 are MDHEN and SYDVKM. CDR3 bases: TGTGCCAGCAGTCAGGGACAGGGATACAATGAGCAGTTCTTC. This codes for CASSQGQGYNEQFF.

The chain joins TRBV28 to TRBJ2-7, with TRBD2 matching over 7 bases. This CDR3 has 12 residues. V dropped 3 bases and J dropped 7; count of bases not matched to a gene: 3. Germline V gives CDR1 MDHEN, CDR2 SYDVKM. The chain's CDR3 is CASSFGGGEQYF. The CDR3 DNA is TGTGCCAGCAGTTTTGGGGGAGGGGAGCAGTACTTC.

This rearrangement joins TRBV5-6 to TRBJ1-6; no clear D. Germline loops: CDR1 SGHDT, CDR2 YYEEEE. V was trimmed by 1 base and J by 8 bases, leaving 22 bases between them. The CDR3 sequence is 18 residues long. CDR3 amino acids: CASSLNFIGQVPYSPLHF. CDR3 in DNA: TGTGCCAGCAGCTTGAATTTCATCGGTCAAGTTCCGTATTCACCCCTCCACTTT. The whole variable domain, filled in from reference TRBV5-6 and TRBJ1-6, reads DAGVTQSPTHLIKTRGQQVTLRCSPKSGHDTVSWYQQALGQGPQFIFQYYEEEERQRGNFPDRFSGHQFPNYSSELNVNALLLGDSALYLCASSLNFIGQVPYSPLHFGNGTRLTVT.

The genes are TRBV6-5 and TRBJ1-4; D remains unclear. Trimming removed 8 bases at V and 10 bases at J, with 20 bases between. The CDR3 has 14 amino acids. CDR1 and CDR2 (germline): MNHEY, SVGAGI. CDR3 amino acids: CASAFSSPTGKLFF. The CDR3 DNA reads TGTGCCAGCGCGTTTTCGTCTCCTACGGGAAAACTGTTTTTT.

The CDR3 DNA reads as TGTGCCAGCAAGGTAGAGGGACAGGGCATTCCCGGGGAGCTGTTTTTT. This codes for CASKVEGQGIPGELFF. The rearrangement links TRBV25-1 to TRBJ2-2; 9 positions agree with TRBD1. The J segment lost 6 bases and the V segment lost 7 bases, leaving 12 bases of the junction unmatched. The CDR3 covers 16 residues. Germline V gene lookup returns CDR1 MGHDK and CDR2 SYGVNS.